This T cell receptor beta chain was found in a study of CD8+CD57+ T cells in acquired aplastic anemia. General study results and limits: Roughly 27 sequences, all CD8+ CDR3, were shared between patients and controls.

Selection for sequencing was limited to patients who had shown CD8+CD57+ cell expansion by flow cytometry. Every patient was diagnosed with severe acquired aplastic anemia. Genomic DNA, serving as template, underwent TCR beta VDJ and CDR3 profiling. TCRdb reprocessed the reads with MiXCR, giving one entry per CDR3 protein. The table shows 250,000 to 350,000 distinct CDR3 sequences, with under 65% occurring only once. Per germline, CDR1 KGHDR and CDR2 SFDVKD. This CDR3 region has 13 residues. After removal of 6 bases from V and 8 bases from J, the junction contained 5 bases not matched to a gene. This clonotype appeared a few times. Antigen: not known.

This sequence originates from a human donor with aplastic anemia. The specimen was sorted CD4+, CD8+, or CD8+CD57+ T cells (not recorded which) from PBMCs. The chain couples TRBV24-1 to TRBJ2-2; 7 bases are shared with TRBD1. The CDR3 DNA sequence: TGTGCCACCAGTCTACAGGGGTTGGGGGAGCTGTTTTTT. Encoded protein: CATSLQGLGELFF.